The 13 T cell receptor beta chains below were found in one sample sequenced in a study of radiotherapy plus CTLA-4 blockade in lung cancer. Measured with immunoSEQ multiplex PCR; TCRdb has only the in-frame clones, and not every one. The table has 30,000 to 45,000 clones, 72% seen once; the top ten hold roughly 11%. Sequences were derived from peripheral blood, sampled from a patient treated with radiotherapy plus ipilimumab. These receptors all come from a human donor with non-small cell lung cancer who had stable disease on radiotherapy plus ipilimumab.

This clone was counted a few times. The CDR3 nucleotides read TGTGCCAGCAGTTACGGCCAGTTCTATGGCTACACCTTC. This gives the protein CASSYGQFYGYTF. The chain is built from TRBV6-6 and TRBJ1-2; D gene uncertain. Germline V gene data show CDR1 as MNHNY and CDR2 as SVGAGI (reference sequence). Trimming took off 2 bases at V and 4 bases at J, with 8 bases between the two ends. The CDR3 has 13 amino acids.

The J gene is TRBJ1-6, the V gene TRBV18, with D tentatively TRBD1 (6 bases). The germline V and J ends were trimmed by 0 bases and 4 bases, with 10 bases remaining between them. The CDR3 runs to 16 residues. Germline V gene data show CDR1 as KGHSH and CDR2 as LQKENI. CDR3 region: CASSPPSRGYNSPLHF. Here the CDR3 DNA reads TGTGCCAGCTCACCACCAAGCAGGGGATATAATTCACCCCTCCACTTT.

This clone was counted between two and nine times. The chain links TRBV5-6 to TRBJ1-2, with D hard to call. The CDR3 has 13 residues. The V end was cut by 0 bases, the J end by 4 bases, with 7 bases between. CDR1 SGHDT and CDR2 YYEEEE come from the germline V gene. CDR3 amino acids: CASSLDSSYGYTF. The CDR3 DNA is TGTGCCAGCAGCTTGGACAGTAGCTATGGCTACACCTTC.

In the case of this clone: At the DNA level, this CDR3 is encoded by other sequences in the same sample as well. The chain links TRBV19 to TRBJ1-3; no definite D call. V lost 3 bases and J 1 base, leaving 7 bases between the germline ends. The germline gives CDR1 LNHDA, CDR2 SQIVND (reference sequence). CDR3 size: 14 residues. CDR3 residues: CASSIGGSGNTIYF. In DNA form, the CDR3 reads TGTGCCAGTAGTATCGGCGGATCTGGAAACACCATATATTTT.

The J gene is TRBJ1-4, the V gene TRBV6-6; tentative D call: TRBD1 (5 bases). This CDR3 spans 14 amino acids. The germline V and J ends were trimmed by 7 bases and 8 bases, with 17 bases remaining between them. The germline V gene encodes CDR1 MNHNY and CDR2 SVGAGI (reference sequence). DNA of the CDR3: TGTGCCAGCACCTACGGGGGTATTCGGGAAAAACTGTTTTTT. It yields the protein CASTYGGIREKLFF.

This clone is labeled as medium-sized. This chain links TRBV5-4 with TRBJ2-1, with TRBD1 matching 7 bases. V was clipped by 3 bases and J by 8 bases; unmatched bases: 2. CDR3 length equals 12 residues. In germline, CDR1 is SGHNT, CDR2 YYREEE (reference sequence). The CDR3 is CASSSTGDEQFF. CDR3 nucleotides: TGTGCCAGCAGCTCCACAGGGGATGAGCAGTTCTTC.

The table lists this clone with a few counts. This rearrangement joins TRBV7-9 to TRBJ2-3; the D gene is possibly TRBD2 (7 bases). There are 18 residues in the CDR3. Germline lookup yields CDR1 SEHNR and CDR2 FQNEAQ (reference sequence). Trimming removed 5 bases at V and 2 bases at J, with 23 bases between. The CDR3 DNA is TGTGCCAGCAGCCCCGGCTCCCTCGGGGGGCCTAACACAGATACGCAGTATTTT. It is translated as CASSPGSLGGPNTDTQYF.

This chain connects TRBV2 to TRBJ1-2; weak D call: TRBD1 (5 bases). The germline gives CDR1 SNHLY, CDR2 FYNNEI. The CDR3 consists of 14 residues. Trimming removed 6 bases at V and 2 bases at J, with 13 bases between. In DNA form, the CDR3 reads TGTGCCAGCAGGGATATTGACAGAAACTATGGCTACACCTTC. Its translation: CASRDIDRNYGYTF.

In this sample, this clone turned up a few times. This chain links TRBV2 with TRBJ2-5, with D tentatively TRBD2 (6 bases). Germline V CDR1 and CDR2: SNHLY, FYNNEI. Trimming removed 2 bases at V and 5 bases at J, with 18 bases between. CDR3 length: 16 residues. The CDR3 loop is CASSETTWGGRETQYF. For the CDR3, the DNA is TGTGCCAGCAGTGAAACTACATGGGGAGGAAGGGAGACCCAGTACTTC.

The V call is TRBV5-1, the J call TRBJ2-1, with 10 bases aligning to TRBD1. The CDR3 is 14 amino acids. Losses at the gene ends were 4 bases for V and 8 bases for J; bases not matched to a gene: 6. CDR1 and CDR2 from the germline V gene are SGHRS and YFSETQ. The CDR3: CASSARQGAHEQFF. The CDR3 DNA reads TGCGCCAGCAGCGCACGACAGGGGGCCCATGAGCAGTTCTTC. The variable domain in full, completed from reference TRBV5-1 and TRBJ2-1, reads KAGVTQTPRYLIKTRGQQVTLSCSPISGHRSVSWYQQTPGQGLQFLFEYFSETQRNKGNFPGRFSGRQFSNSRSEMNVSTLELGDSALYLCASSARQGAHEQFFGPGTRLTVL.

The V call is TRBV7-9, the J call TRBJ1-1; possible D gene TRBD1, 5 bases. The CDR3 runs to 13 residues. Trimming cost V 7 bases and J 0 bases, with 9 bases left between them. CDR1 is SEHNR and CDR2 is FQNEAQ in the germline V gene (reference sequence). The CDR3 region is CASTTTVNTEAFF. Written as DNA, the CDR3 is TGTGCCAGCACTACGACAGTGAACACTGAAGCTTTCTTT.

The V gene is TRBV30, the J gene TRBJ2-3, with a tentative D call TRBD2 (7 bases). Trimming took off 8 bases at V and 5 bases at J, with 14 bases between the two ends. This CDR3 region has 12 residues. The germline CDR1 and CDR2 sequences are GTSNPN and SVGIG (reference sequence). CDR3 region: CARRGGGDTQYF. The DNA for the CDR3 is TGTGCCCGGCGAGGGGGGGGAGATACGCAGTATTTT.

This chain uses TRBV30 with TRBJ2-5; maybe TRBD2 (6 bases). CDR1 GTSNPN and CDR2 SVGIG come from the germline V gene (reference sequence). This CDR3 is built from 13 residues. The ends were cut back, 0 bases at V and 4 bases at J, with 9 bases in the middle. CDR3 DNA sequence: TGTGCCTGGAGTGTAGTTAGCGGAGAGACCCAGTACTTC. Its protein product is CAWSVVSGETQYF. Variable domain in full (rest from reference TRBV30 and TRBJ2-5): SQTIHQWPATLVQPVGSPLSLECTVEGTSNPNLYWYRQAAGRGLQLLFYSVGIGQISSEVPQNLSASRPQDRQFILSSKKLLLSDSGFYLCAWSVVSGETQYFGPGTRLLVL.